The sequence of this TCR beta chain was determined in a study of cytomegalovirus exposure and HLA in healthy donors. Germline assignment: CDR1 SGHAT and CDR2 FQNNGV. The CDR3 totals 15 residues. V was shortened by 1 base and J by 2 bases, with 11 bases between the two germline ends. The PCR ran on 60 Vbeta and 13 Jbeta primers. Some clones are missing from TCRdb's copy, which holds only in-frame ones; the method was immunoSEQ multiplex PCR. The table has 200,000 to 250,000 clones, about two thirds seen once. The rearrangement links TRBV11-2 to TRBJ1-1; TRBD1 is a possible D gene (5 bases). This receptor was obtained from a man aged 40-49 years in good health and CMV-seropositive. Sequenced material: PBMCs. The CDR3 region is CASSLGSRANTEAFF. The CDR3 nucleotides read TGTGCCAGCAGCTTAGGTTCCAGGGCCAACACTGAAGCTTTCTTT.